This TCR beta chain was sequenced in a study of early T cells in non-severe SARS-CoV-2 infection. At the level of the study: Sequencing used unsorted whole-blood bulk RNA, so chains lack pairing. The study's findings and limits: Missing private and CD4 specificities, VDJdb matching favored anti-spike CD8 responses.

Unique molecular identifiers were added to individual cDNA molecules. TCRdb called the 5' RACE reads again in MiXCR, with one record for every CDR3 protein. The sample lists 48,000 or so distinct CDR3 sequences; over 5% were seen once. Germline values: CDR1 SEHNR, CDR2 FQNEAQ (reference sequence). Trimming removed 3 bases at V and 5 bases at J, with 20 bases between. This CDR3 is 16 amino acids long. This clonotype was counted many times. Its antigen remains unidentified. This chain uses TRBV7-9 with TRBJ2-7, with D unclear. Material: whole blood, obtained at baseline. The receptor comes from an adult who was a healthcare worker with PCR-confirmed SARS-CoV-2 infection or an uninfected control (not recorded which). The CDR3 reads CASSFSLVGPRDEQYF. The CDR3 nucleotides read TGTGCCAGCAGCTTTTCCCTCGTAGGGCCTAGAGACGAGCAGTACTTC.